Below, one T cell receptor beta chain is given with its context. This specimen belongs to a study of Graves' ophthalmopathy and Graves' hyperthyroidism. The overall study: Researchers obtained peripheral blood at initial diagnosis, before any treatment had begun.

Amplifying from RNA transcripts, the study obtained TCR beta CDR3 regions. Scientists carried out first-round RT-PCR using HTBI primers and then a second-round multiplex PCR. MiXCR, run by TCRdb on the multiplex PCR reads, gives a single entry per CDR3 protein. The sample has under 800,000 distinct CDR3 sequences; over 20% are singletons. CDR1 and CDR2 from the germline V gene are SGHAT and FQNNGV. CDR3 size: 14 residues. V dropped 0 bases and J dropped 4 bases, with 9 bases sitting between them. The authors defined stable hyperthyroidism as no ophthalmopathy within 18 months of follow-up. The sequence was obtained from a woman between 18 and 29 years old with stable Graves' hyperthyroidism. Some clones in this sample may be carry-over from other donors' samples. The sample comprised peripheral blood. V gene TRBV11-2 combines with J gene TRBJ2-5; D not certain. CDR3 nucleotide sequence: TGTGCCAGCAGCTTAGAGACGGGCTTAGAGACCCAGTACTTC. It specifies CASSLETGLETQYF.